This TCR beta chain was profiled in a study of T cells in localized non-small cell lung cancer. The table came from immunoSEQ multiplex PCR; TCRdb's copy has only in-frame clones and leaves some out. The sample lists 90,000 to 100,000 clones; approximately 91% were seen once. Deletions cut 3 bases from V and 5 bases from J, with 18 bases between. This CDR3 contains 16 residues. Germline V gene data show CDR1 as SGHTS and CDR2 as YDEGEE. This receptor was taken from a woman between 40 and 69 years old with stage II squamous cell lung carcinoma. The sample in question was PBMCs, obtained before any cancer treatment. J is TRBJ1-5 and V is TRBV5-8, with D possibly matching TRBD1 (6 bases). The CDR3 DNA reads TGTGCCAGCAGCTGGGACCTCGGGGGGCAGGATCAGCCCCAGCATTTT. This sequence encodes CASSWDLGGQDQPQHF.